These 5 T cell receptor beta chains were sequenced from one sample in a study of blood T cell repertoires in COVID-19 (dated by TCRdb to 2019 to 2021). Library preparation employed the immunoSEQ multiplex PCR assay. What TCRdb holds here is the immuneACCESS table cut down to in-frame rearrangements. Part of the clones is not present; checked against another copy, under half of the missing clones reflect an unresolved V gene, and the others are unexplained. This sample gives about 300,000 clones in total; roughly 91% of them show up just once. Of the sample, 2.5% to 3.5% falls within the top ten clones. Material: PBMCs or T cells enriched from blood (not recorded which). The receptors shown here come from a woman aged 45-60 years who had been exposed to COVID-19.

This clone was detected many times. This chain joins TRBV4-2 and TRBJ1-1; unclear D gene. Germline loops: CDR1 LGHNA, CDR2 YNFKEQ. The CDR3 has 16 residues. Trimming cost V 5 bases and J 2 bases, with 18 bases left between them. CDR3 in DNA: TGTGCCAGCAGCTCCCTGGAACGGGAATCCAACACTGAAGCTTTCTTT. Translation gives CASSSLERESNTEAFF.

The CDR3 is CASSNRQGNTGELFF. In DNA, the CDR3 is TGTGCCAGCAGTAACCGACAGGGGAACACCGGGGAGCTGTTTTTT. V is TRBV28 and J is TRBJ2-2, with 7 bases identical to TRBD1. The CDR3 is 15 residues long. The V gene end was trimmed by 5 bases and the J gene end by 1 base; junction bases not matched to a gene: 4. CDR1 and CDR2 (germline): MDHEN, SYDVKM.

This chain links TRBV5-1 with TRBJ2-7, with 7 bases fitting TRBD1. This CDR3 spans 14 amino acids. Germline lookup yields CDR1 SGHRS and CDR2 YFSETQ. J lost 2 bases, V lost 8 bases, and 10 bases had no gene match. CDR3: CASRQLQGTYEQYF. The CDR3, as DNA: TGCGCCAGTCGCCAGTTACAGGGGACCTACGAGCAGTACTTC.

The chain links TRBV4-1 to TRBJ2-1; the D gene is possibly TRBD1 (5 bases). This CDR3 is built from 14 residues. V lost 0 bases and J lost 6, with 9 bases in between. Germline loops: CDR1 MGHRA, CDR2 YSYEKL. The CDR3: CASSQEAGLNEQFF. Written as DNA, the CDR3 is TGCGCCAGCAGCCAAGAGGCAGGGCTCAATGAGCAGTTCTTC.

This clone was seen more than once but under ten times. V and J are TRBV30 and TRBJ1-1; D is ambiguous. Germline-derived CDR1 and CDR2 are GTSNPN and SVGIG (reference sequence). V was cut by 5 bases and J by 1 base, with 14 bases left in between. This CDR3 spans 14 amino acids. The CDR3 protein is CAWDPGIPNTEAFF. CDR3 nucleotides: TGTGCCTGGGATCCCGGGATCCCGAACACTGAAGCTTTCTTT.